The 3 T cell receptor beta chains below were found in one sample sequenced in a study of blood T cell repertoires in COVID-19. The table came from immunoSEQ multiplex PCR; TCRdb's copy has only in-frame clones and leaves some out. The sample carries roughly 250,000 clones, more than 65% recorded once. Sequencing was carried out using peripheral blood. These receptors came from a person aged 70 to 79 with COVID-19, enrolled during active disease.

This clone was seen a few times. CDR3 sequence (DNA): TGTGCCAGCAGCTCAGGCTCCGGGACAGGGGTTTCCTACGAGCAGTACTTC. Its protein product is CASSSGSGTGVSYEQYF. The rearrangement joins TRBV28 to TRBJ2-7, with TRBD1 matching 10 bases. The CDR3 covers 17 residues. Looked up from germline, CDR1 is MDHEN and CDR2 is SYDVKM. The J segment lost 1 base and the V segment lost 6 bases, leaving 12 bases of the junction unmatched.

This chain uses TRBV12-3 or TRBV12-4 with TRBJ1-3, with D uncertain. The CDR3 length is 13 residues. The V gene lost 8 bases and the J gene lost 0 bases, with 8 bases spanning the gap. This CDR3 reads CASFPNSGNTIYF. The CDR3 DNA reads as TGTGCCAGCTTCCCCAACTCTGGAAACACCATATATTTT.

The chain couples TRBV27 to TRBJ2-1; perhaps TRBD2 as D (5 bases). This CDR3 is 15 amino acids long. Trimming stripped 5 bases from V and 5 bases from J, with 16 bases between. Germline CDR1 is MNHEY and CDR2 is SMNVEV (reference sequence). The CDR3 reads CASSLRPRGNNEQFF. CDR3 nucleotides: TGTGCCAGCAGTCTAAGACCCCGGGGTAACAATGAGCAGTTCTTC.